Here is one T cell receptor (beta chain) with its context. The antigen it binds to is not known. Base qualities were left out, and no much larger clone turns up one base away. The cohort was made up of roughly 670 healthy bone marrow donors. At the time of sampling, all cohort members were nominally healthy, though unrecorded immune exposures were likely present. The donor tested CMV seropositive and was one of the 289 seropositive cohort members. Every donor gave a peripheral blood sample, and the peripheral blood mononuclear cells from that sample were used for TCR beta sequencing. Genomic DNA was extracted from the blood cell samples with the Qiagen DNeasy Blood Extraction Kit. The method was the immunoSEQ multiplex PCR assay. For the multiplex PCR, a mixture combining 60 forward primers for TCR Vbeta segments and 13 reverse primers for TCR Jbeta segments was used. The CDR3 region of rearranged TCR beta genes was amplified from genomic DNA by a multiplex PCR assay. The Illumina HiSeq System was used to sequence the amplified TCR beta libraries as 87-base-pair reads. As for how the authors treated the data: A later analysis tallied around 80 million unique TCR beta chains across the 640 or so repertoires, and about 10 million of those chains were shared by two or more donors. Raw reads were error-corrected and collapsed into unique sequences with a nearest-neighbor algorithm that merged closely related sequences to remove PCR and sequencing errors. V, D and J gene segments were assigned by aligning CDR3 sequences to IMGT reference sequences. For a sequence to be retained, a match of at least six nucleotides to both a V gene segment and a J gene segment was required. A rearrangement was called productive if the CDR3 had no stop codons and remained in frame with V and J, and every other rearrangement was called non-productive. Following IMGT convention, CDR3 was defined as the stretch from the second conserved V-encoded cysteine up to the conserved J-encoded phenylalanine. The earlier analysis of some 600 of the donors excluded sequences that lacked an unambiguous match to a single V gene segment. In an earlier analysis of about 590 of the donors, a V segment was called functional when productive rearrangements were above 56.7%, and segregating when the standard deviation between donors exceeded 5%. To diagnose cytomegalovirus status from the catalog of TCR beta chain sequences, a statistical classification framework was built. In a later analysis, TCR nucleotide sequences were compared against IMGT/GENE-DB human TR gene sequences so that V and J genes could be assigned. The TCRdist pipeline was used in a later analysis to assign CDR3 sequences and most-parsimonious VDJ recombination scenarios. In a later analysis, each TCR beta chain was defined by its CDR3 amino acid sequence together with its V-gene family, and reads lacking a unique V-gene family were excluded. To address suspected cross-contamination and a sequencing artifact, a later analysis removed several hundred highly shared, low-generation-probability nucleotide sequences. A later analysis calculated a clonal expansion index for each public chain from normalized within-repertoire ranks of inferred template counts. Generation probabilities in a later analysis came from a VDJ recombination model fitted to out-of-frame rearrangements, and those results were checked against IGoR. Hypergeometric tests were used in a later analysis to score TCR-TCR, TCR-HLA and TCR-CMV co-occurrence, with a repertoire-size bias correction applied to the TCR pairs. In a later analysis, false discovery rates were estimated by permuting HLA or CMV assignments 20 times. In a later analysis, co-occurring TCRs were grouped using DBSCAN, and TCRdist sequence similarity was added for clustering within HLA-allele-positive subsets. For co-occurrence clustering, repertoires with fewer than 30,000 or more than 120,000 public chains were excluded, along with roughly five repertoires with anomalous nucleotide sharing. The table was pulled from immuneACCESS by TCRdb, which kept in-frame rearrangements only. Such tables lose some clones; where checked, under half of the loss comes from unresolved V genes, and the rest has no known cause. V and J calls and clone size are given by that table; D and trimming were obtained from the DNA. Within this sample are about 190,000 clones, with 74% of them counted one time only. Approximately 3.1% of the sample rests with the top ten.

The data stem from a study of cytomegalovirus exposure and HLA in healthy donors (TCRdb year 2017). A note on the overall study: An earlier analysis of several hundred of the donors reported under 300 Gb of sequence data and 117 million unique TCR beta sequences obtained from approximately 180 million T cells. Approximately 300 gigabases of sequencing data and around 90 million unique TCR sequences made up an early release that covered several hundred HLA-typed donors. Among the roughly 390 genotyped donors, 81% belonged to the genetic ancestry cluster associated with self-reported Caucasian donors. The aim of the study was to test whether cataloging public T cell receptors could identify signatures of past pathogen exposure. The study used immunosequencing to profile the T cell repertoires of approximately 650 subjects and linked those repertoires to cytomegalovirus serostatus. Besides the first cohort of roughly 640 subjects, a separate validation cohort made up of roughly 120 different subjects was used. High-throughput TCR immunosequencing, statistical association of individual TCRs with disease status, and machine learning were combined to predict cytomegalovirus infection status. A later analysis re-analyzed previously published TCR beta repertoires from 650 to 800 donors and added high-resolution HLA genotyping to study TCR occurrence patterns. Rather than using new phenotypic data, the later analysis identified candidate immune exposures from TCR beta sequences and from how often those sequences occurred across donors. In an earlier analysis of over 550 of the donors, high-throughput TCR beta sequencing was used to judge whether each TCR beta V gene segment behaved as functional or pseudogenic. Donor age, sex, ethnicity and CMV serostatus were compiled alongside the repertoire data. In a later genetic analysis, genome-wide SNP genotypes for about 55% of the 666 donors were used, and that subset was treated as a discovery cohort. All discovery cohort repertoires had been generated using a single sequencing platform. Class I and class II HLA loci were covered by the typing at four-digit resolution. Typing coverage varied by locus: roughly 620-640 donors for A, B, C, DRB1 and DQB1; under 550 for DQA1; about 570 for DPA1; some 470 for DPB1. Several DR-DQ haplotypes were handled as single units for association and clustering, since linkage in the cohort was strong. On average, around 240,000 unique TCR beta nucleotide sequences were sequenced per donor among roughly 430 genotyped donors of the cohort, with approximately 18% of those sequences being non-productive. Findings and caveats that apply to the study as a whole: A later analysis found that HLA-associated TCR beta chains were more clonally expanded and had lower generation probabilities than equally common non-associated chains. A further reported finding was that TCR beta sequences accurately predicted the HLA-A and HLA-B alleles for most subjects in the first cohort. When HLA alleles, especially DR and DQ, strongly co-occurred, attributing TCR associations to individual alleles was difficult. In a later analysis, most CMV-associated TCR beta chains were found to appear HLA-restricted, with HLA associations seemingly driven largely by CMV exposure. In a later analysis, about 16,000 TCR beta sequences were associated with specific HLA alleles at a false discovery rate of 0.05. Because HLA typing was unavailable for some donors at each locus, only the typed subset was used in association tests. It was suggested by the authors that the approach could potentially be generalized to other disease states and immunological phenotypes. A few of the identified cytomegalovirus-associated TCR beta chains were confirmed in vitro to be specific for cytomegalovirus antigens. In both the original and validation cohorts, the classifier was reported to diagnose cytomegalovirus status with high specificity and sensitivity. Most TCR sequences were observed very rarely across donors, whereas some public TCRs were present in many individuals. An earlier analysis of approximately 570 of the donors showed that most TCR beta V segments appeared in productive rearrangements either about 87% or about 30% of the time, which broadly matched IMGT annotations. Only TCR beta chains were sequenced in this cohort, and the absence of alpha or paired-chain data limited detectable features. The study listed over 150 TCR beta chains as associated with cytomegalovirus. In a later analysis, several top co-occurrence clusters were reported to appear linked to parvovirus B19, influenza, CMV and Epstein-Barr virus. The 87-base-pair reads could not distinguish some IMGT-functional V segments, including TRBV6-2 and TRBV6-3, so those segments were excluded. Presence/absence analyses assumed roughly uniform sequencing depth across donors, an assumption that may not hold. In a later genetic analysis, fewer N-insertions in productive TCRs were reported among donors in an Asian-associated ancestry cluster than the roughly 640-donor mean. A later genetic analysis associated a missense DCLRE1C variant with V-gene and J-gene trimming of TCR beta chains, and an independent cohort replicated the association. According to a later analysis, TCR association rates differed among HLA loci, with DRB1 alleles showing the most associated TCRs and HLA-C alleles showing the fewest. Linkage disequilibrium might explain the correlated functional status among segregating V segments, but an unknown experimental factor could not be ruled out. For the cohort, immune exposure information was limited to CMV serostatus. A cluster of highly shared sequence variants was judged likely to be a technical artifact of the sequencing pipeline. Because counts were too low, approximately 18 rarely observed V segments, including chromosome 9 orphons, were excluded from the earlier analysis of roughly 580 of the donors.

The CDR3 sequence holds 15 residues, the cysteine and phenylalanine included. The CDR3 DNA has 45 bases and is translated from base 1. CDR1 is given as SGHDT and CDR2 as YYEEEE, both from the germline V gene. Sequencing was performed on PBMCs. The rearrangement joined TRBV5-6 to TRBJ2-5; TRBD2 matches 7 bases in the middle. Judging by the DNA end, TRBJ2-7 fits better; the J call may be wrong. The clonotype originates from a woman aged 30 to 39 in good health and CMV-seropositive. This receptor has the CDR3 CASSLFRGSTYEQYF. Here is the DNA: TGTGCCAGCAGCTTATTCCGCGGGAGTACGTACGAGCAGTACTTC.